This T cell receptor (beta chain) was obtained from a study of cytotoxic CD8 clonotypes in ibrutinib-treated CLL. Study overall: Of a cohort that held around 10 relapsed/refractory and under 16 treatment-naive patients, some 17 were IGHV unmutated.

Some clones are missing from TCRdb's copy, which holds only in-frame ones; the method was immunoSEQ multiplex PCR. This table holds over 200,000 clones, more than 75% found once. The germline V and J ends were trimmed by 2 bases and 1 base, with 15 bases remaining between them. CDR1 is LGHNA and CDR2 is YNFKEQ in the germline V gene. This CDR3 has 16 residues. The rearrangement joins TRBV4-2 to TRBJ2-7; D might be TRBD2 (5 bases). The sequence came from a human donor with chronic lymphocytic leukemia. The sequenced sample was PBMCs, obtained after 12 months of ibrutinib treatment. The CDR3 nucleotides are TGTGCCAGCAGCCAACAAGGAGGCGCCGGTTCCTACGAGCAGTACTTC. This sequence encodes CASSQQGGAGSYEQYF.